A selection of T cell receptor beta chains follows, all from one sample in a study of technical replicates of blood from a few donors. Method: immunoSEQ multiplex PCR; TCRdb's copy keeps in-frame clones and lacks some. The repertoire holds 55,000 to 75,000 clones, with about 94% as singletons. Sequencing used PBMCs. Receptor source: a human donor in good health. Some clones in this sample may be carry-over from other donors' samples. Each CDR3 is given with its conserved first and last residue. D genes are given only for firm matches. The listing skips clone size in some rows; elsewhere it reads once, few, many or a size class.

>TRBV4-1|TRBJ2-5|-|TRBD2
TGCGCCAGCAGCCCCCCTAGGGCGGGAGGGCGGGAGACCCAGTACTTC
CASSPPRAGGRETQYF
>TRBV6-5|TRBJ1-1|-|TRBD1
TGTGCCAGCAGGACGACAGGGTTGAACACTGAAGCTTTCTTT
CASRTTGLNTEAFF
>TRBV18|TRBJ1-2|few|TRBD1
TGTGCCAGCTCGCTCTCGACAGGGGTCTATGGCTACACCTTC
CASSLSTGVYGYTF
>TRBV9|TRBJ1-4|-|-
TGTGCCAGCAGCGTAGACGGGTATGAAAAACTGTTTTTT
CASSVDGYEKLFF
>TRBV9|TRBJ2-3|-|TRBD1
TGTGCCAGCAGCGTTGGGTGGGGACAGGGTAAAAATACGCAGTATTTT
CASSVGWGQGKNTQYF
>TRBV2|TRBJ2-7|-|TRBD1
TGTGCCAGCAGACAGGGACAGGGGGCATCCGAGCAGTACTTC
CASRQGQGASEQYF
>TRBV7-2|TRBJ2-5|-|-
TGTGCCAGCAGCACCCGGTCTAGCGCGGCCCAAGAGACCCAGTACTTC
CASSTRSSAAQETQYF
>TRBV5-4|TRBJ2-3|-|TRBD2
TGTGCCAGCAGCTTTTTGTCACTCTCGCGGGGGAGCACAGATACGCAGTATTTT
CASSFLSLSRGSTDTQYF
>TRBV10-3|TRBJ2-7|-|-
TGTGCCATCAGGGGGGGTCAGGGCGACCTACTTTACGAGCAGTACTTC
CAIRGGQGDLLYEQYF
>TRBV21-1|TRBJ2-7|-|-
TGTGCCAGCAGCAAAGGAATACTACCTCTTAACCTCTTC
CASSKGILPLNLF
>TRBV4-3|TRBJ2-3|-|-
TGCGCCAGCAGCCAGGCTAGCACAGATACGCAGTATTTT
CASSQASTDTQYF
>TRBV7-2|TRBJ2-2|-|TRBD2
TGTGCCAGCAGCTCGACTAGCGGGGGAAAAGACACCGGGGAGCTGTTTTTT
CASSSTSGGKDTGELFF
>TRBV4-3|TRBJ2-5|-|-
TGCGCCAGCAGCCAAGCGGCGACAGCGCAAGAGACCCAGTACTTC
CASSQAATAQETQYF
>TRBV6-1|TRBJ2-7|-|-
TGTGCCAGCAGAGAGCAGGGTTCCTACGAGCAGTACTTC
CASREQGSYEQYF
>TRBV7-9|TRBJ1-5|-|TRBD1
TGTGCCAGCACCCAAGCGACAGGGCGGGGAGTTTACCCCCAGCATTTT
CASTQATGRGVYPQHF
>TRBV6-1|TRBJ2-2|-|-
TGTGCCAGCAGAACTGGAGAAGGAAGTGGCGGGGAGCTGTTTTTT
CASRTGEGSGGELFF
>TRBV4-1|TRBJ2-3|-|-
TGCGCCAGCAGCCAAGAGGGAGCGGCCCTCACAGATACGCAGTATTTT
CASSQEGAALTDTQYF
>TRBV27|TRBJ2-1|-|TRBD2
TGTGCCAGCAGCGGGACTAACAATGAGCAGTTCTTC
CASSGTNNEQFF
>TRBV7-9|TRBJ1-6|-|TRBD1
TGTGCCAGCAGCTCCGGACAGGGGGTTAATTCACCCCTCCACTTT
CASSSGQGVNSPLHF
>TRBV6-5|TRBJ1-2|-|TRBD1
TGTGCCAGCGTTAGTGGGACAGGGGCTGGCGGCTACACCTTC
CASVSGTGAGGYTF
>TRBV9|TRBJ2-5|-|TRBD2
TGTGCCAGCAGCGTAGGGGGACTAGCGGGAGGGCTGGAGACCCAGTACTTC
CASSVGGLAGGLETQYF
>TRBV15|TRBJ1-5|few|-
TGTGCCACCAGCAGGTTACTGCGCGGACCCCAGCATTTT
CATSRLLRGPQHF
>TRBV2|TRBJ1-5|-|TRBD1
TGTGCCAGCAGTGAATTCGGTGGACAGGGCACATATAGCAATCAGCCCCAGCATTTT
CASSEFGGQGTYSNQPQHF
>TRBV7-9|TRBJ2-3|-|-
TGTGCCAGCAGCTTTCCTAGCACAGATACGCAGTATTTT
CASSFPSTDTQYF
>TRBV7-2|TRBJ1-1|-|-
TGTGCCAGCAGCCCTCAGGGTAGAACTGAAGCTTTCTTT
CASSPQGRTEAFF
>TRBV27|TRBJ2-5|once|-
TGTGCCAGCAGTTGGGGCGGAGGGCCAGAGACCCAGTACTTC
CASSWGGGPETQYF
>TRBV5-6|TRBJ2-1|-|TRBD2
TGTGCCAGCAGCGAGGGACTAGCGGGGGCGAGCTACAATGAGCAGTTCTTC
CASSEGLAGASYNEQFF
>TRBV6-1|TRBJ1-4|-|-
TGTGCCAGCACCCGTGGATTACAGGGAAAGGAAAAACTGTTTTTT
CASTRGLQGKEKLFF
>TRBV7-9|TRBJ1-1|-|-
TGTGCCAGCAGCTTATCAGCGTCGGCTGAAGCTTTCTTT
CASSLSASAEAFF
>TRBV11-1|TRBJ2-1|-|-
TGTGCCAGCAGCTTGTTCTACAGAAACGATGAGCAGTTCTTC
CASSLFYRNDEQFF
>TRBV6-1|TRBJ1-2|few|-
TGTGCCAGCAGTGAAGGAAGAAGGGGCTATGGCTACACCTTC
CASSEGRRGYGYTF
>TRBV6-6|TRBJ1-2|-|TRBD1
TGTGCCAGCAGTTATAGGGATAGGACAGGGGAAGGCTACACCTTC
CASSYRDRTGEGYTF
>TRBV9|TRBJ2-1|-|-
TGTGCCAGCTCCAGGGAAAATGAGCAGTTCTTC
CASSRENEQFF
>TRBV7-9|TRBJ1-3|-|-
TGTGCCAGCAGCGCCGACCTGACAGTAAACACCATATATTTT
CASSADLTVNTIYF
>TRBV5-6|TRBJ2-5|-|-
TGTGCCAGCAGCCCATTAGGGGCGGAGACCCAGTACTTC
CASSPLGAETQYF
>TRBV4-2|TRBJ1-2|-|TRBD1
TGTGCCAGCAGCCAAGTGGGTCTGACAGGGGCAAGGGACTATGGCTACACCTTC
CASSQVGLTGARDYGYTF
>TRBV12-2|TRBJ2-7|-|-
TGTGCAAGTCGCTGCGGGACTGTCTCCGAGCAGTACTTC
CASRCGTVSEQYF
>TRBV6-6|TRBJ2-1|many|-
TGTGCCAGCAGTTACCAGGGCTCCTACAATGAGCAGTTCTTC
CASSYQGSYNEQFF
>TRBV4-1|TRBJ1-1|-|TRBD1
TGCGCCAGCAGCCAAGAGGCGGCAGGGGGGTCCGGAGGCACTGAAGCTTTCTTT
CASSQEAAGGSGGTEAFF
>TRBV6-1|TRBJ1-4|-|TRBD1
TGTGCCAGCAGCGCAGGGGGCCCATCTAATGAAAAACTGTTTTTT
CASSAGGPSNEKLFF
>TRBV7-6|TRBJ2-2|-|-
TGTGCCAGCAGCTTAGGAGATGCGGGAATCTACACCGGGGAGCTGTTTTTT
CASSLGDAGIYTGELFF
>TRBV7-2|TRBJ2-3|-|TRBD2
TGTGCCAGCAGCTCTCTAGCGGGAGCGCCAGATACGCAGTATTTT
CASSSLAGAPDTQYF
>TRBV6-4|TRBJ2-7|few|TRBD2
TGTGCCAGCAGTGGCCCACCTAGCGGGGTTAAATACGAGCAGTACTTC
CASSGPPSGVKYEQYF
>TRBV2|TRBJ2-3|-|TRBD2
TGTGCCAACCGAATACCGGGACTAGCGGGAGGGCCCATAGATACGCAGTATTTT
CANRIPGLAGGPIDTQYF
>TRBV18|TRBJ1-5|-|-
TGTGCCAGCTCACCACCGGAAATGGGCCAGGGGCCCCAGCATTTT
CASSPPEMGQGPQHF
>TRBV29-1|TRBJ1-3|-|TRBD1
TGCAGCGTTGGACAGGGCGCGTCTGGAAACACCATATATTTT
CSVGQGASGNTIYF
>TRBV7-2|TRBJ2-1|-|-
TGTGCCAGCACCTCAGTTTGGAGGGGAAGCTCCTACAATGAGCAGTTCTTC
CASTSVWRGSSYNEQFF
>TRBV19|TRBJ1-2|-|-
TGTGCCAGTACTGCAGGGTGGAACACCTTC
CASTAGWNTF